Reported below is one T cell receptor beta chain. Its antigen remains undetermined. No much larger clonotype is one base removed from it; base qualities were not supplied. This sample is part of a study of identical twins (dated by TCRdb to about 2016). With regard to the full study: To test whether fetal clonotypes persist, the study used deep sequencing on TCR alpha and beta repertoires from monozygotic twins, unrelated adults of various ages, and cord blood. Replicate twin experiments were performed at different times using different library preparation protocols to rule out contamination.

Every donor in the study was a healthy Caucasian. The twin cohort consisted of three pairs of female monozygotic twins, all aged roughly 18 to 30 years. Positive isolation kits from Invitrogen were used to isolate the CD4+ and CD8+ T cell populations. Findings and caveats that apply to the study as a whole: Because the same donors could not be followed over many years, the conclusions relied on cross-sectional statistical analysis. In monozygotic twins, recombination models systematically underestimated out-of-frame TCR alpha sharing, but the models matched the sharing seen between unrelated individuals. Compared with coincidental sharing between unrelated individuals, an excess of low generation-probability sequences was observed among out-of-frame TCR alpha sequences shared between twins. Abundant cord blood beta clonotypes had fewer insertions, young adult naive repertoires showed a similar but weaker trend, and memory repertoires showed no such trend. Invariant T cells such as MAIT and iNKT could partly confound zero-insertion analyses, although diverse VJ usage argued against such confounding for most clonotypes. In beta out-of-frame sequences, excess twin sharing was weaker, because having fewer shared sequences lowered the signal-to-noise ratio.

The library was prepared using 5' RACE. The instrument was an Illumina HiSeq 2000. A universal primer binding site was introduced by template switching, and a unique molecular identifier was present in the final cDNA, enabling accurate counting of TCR cDNA molecules. First-strand cDNA for TCR alpha and beta chains was synthesized from specific primers in the conserved constant-segment region. To control for contamination, every cDNA library carried two barcodes: a SMART-Mk sample barcode plus Illumina barcodes. TruSeq adapter sequences and Illumina sample barcodes were added in two successive PCR steps. Sequencing of the TCR alpha and beta cDNA libraries was done on the Illumina HiSeq platform using custom primers. In the original analysis: MiGEC was used to process raw reads and extract unique molecular identifiers, and MiXCR was used to find CDR3 positions. Recombination models were inferred per individual with the repgenHMM and IGoR tools using an EM algorithm. The analysis of shared clonotypes was done with the tcR package in R, with sharing normalized by the product of cloneset sizes. To study raw recombination without the effects of thymic and clonal selection, out-of-frame nonproductive sequences were analyzed. TCRdb's own reprocessing of the public reads used fastp at Q25 and MiXCR and kept productive beta chains. Identical CDR3 protein sequences are pooled into one entry, listed with their most common genes and DNA. TCRdb's processing, not the authors', yielded these V and J calls. This sample lists around 480,000 distinct CDR3 sequences; approximately 14% were detected once. About 0.53% of the sample is in the top ten clones.

These data were likewise used in another study, on yellow fever vaccine responses in identical twins. That second report states: The T cell response to vaccination in identical twins was reported by the authors to appear partly convergent and partly personalized. In identical twins, the study followed T cell clones that responded to the vaccine with precision.

This receptor was obtained from a young woman in good health. Sequences were obtained from CD4+ T cells sorted from blood.

The DNA is as follows: TGTGCCAGCAGCCAAGCGCGGGGAAGTAGTAATGAGCAGTTCTTC. It translates to CASSQARGSSNEQFF. This chain is built from TRBV3-1 and TRBJ2-1; TRBD2 is a weak D gene call, 6 bases matching. At the junction V is shortened by 1 base and J by 7 bases, with 14 bases in between. Taken from cysteine to phenylalanine, the CDR3 has 15 residues. The only DNA kept is the CDR3, 45 bases in frame from the first base. The germline V gene (reference sequence) specifies LGHDT as CDR1 and YNNKEL as CDR2.